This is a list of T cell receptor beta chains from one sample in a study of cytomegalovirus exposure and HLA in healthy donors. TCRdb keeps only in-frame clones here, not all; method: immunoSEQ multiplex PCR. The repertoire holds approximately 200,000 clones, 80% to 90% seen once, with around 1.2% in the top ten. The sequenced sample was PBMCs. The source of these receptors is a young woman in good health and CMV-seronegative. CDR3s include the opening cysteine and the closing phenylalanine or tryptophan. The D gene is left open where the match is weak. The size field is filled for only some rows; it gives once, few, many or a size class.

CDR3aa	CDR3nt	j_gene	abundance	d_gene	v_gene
CASSARGTGRFRETQYF	TGTGCCAGCAGCGCTAGAGGGACAGGGAGATTTAGGGAGACCCAGTACTTC	TRBJ2-5	-	TRBD1	TRBV11-3
CASSLAGTRRSPLHF	TGTGCCAGCAGCTTGGCCGGGACACGGCGTTCACCCCTCCACTTT	TRBJ1-6	-	-	TRBV5-6
CASSIGADGYTF	TGTGCCAGTAGTATAGGCGCTGATGGCTACACCTTC	TRBJ1-2	-	-	TRBV19
CASSQQGDTQYF	TGTGCCAGCAGTCAACAGGGAGATACGCAGTATTTT	TRBJ2-3	-	-	TRBV27
CASSLDNTYEQYF	TGTGCCAGCAGCCTGGACAATACCTACGAGCAGTACTTC	TRBJ2-7	-	-	TRBV7-2
CASSLQGNEKLFF	TGTGCCAGCAGTCTTCAGGGAAATGAAAAACTGTTTTTT	TRBJ1-4	many	-	TRBV27
CASSGLGHTDTQYF	TGTGCCAGCTCGGGACTAGGGCACACAGATACGCAGTATTTT	TRBJ2-3	-	TRBD2	TRBV25-1
CASLRGTGQPGANVLTF	TGTGCCTCCCTCCGAGGGACAGGGCAGCCTGGGGCCAACGTCCTGACTTTC	TRBJ2-6	-	TRBD1	TRBV30
CASSSTPGQGRMSTEAFF	TGTGCCAGCAGTTCCACTCCGGGACAGGGAAGGATGAGCACTGAAGCTTTCTTT	TRBJ1-1	-	TRBD1	TRBV25-1
CASSGAGLQKGSTEAFF	TGTGCCAGCAGCGGGGCGGGACTCCAAAAGGGGAGCACTGAAGCTTTCTTT	TRBJ1-1	-	-	TRBV7-9
CASSDRNNEKLFF	TGTGCCAGCAGTGACAGAAACAATGAAAAACTGTTTTTT	TRBJ1-4	-	-	TRBV2
CAWSVGARGRGTDTQYF	TGTGCCTGGAGTGTCGGGGCCCGGGGGAGAGGGACAGATACGCAGTATTTT	TRBJ2-3	once	-	TRBV30
CATSRGQGVGETQYF	TGTGCCACCAGCAGAGGACAGGGGGTGGGTGAGACCCAGTACTTC	TRBJ2-5	-	TRBD1	TRBV15
CASSKVGTSGAYEQYF	TGTGCCAGCAGCAAAGTAGGGACTAGCGGGGCCTACGAGCAGTACTTC	TRBJ2-7	-	TRBD2	TRBV7-2
CASSLEQDYGYTF	TGCGCCAGCAGCTTGGAACAGGATTATGGCTACACCTTC	TRBJ1-2	-	-	TRBV5-1
CASSIGGTDTQYF	TGTGCCAGCAGCATAGGGGGCACAGATACGCAGTATTTT	TRBJ2-3	-	-	TRBV21-1
CASSPGALNTEAFF	TGTGCCAGCTCCCCGGGAGCTCTGAACACTGAAGCTTTCTTT	TRBJ1-1	-	-	TRBV18
CASSYSTGQKTSTDTQYF	TGTGCCAGCAGTTACTCAACGGGACAGAAGACTAGCACAGATACGCAGTATTTT	TRBJ2-3	-	TRBD1	TRBV28
CASSYGQGDGYTF	TGTGCCAGCAGCTACGGACAGGGGGATGGCTACACCTTC	TRBJ1-2	few	TRBD1	TRBV7-9
CAWKTGGYYGYTF	TGTGCCTGGAAGACAGGGGGCTACTATGGCTACACCTTC	TRBJ1-2	once	TRBD1	TRBV30
CASSSGGQGGPQYF	TGTGCCAGCAGCTCGGGGGGACAGGGTGGTCCCCAGTACTTC	TRBJ2-5	-	TRBD1	TRBV5-5
CASRNGRVSYNEQFF	TGTGCCAGCAGGAACGGGCGGGTATCCTACAATGAGCAGTTCTTC	TRBJ2-1	once	-	TRBV2
CASSSRVAGANVLTF	TGTGCCAGCTCGTCCAGGGTGGCTGGGGCCAACGTCCTGACTTTC	TRBJ2-6	once	-	TRBV18
CATSRDLQDTNYGYTF	TGTGCCACCAGCAGAGATCTCCAGGACACTAACTATGGCTACACCTTC	TRBJ1-2	-	-	TRBV15
CASSFERAGIQYF	TGCGCCAGCAGCTTTGAACGGGCGGGCATTCAGTACTTC	TRBJ2-4	-	-	TRBV5-1
CASSPLGGDLAGELFF	TGTGCCAGCAGCCCTCTGGGTGGAGATCTGGCCGGGGAGCTGTTTTTT	TRBJ2-2	-	-	TRBV4-2
CASSPTGSGQTEAFF	TGTGCCAGCAGCCCCACTGGTTCAGGGCAGACTGAAGCTTTCTTT	TRBJ1-1	-	-	TRBV11-2
CASSLNPGQGNSPLHF	TGCGCCAGCAGCCTTAATCCGGGACAGGGCAATTCACCCCTCCACTTT	TRBJ1-6	-	TRBD1	TRBV4-1
CASKKWGQGAAGEQFF	TGTGCCAGCAAAAAATGGGGACAGGGGGCAGCAGGTGAGCAGTTCTTC	TRBJ2-1	-	TRBD1	TRBV2
CASSRQSGASYEQYF	TGCGCCAGCAGCAGGCAAAGCGGGGCGTCCTACGAGCAGTACTTC	TRBJ2-7	-	TRBD2	TRBV5-1
CASSPVTGGGYTF	TGTGCCAGCAGCCCGGTGACAGGGGGCGGCTACACCTTC	TRBJ1-2	-	TRBD1	TRBV7-9
CASSLSGFNYGYTF	TGTGCCAGCAGCTTATCAGGGTTTAACTATGGCTACACCTTC	TRBJ1-2	-	-	TRBV11-2
CASRRAGTGLSPLHF	TGTGCCAGCAGAAGGGCCGGGACAGGGCTTTCACCCCTCCACTTT	TRBJ1-6	few	TRBD1	TRBV11-2
CASSSLVRDTSGYTF	TGCGCCAGCAGCTCCCTTGTCCGGGACACCTCTGGCTACACCTTC	TRBJ1-2	few	-	TRBV4-1
CASSPGLAGGPRDGETQYF	TGCGCCAGCAGCCCGGGACTAGCGGGAGGGCCACGAGATGGAGAGACCCAGTACTTC	TRBJ2-5	once	TRBD2	TRBV5-1
CASSSLTGKFNEKLFF	TGTGCCAGCAGTTCCCTTACCGGGAAGTTTAATGAAAAACTGTTTTTT	TRBJ1-4	-	-	TRBV27
CASSLGTSGEEEQYF	TGTGCCAGCAGCTTGGGGACTAGCGGGGAAGAGGAGCAGTACTTC	TRBJ2-7	-	TRBD2	TRBV5-4
CASSVDGRANGELFF	TGTGCCAGCAGCGTAGACGGGAGGGCTAACGGGGAGCTGTTTTTT	TRBJ2-2	-	TRBD2	TRBV9
CASSEYGQGDGYGYTF	TGTGCCAGCAGTGAATACGGACAGGGGGATGGCTATGGCTACACCTTC	TRBJ1-2	-	TRBD1	TRBV6-1
CASSLDFNPNRGQYF	TGTGCCAGCAGCTTAGACTTCAACCCAAACCGGGGCCAGTACTTC	TRBJ2-5	-	-	TRBV11-2
CAWSVLRGRDEKLFF	TGTGCCTGGAGTGTACTCAGGGGAAGGGATGAAAAACTGTTTTTT	TRBJ1-4	-	-	TRBV30
CASSPSGQGYYEQYF	TGTGCCAGCAGTCCCTCAGGACAGGGGTACTACGAGCAGTACTTC	TRBJ2-7	-	TRBD1	TRBV28
CASGQGVYEQYF	TGCGCCAGCGGACAGGGGGTCTACGAGCAGTACTTC	TRBJ2-7	-	TRBD1	TRBV5-1